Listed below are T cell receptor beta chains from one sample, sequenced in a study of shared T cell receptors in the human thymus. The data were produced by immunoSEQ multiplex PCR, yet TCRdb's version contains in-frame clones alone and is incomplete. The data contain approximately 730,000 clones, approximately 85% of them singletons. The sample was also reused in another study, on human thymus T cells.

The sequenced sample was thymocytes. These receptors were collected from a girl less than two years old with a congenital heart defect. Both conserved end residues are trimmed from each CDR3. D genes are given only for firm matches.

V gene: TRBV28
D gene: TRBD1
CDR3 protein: ASSSDRGSYEQY

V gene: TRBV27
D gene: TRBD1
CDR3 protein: ASSLNDRGLLQF

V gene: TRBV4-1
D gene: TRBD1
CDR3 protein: ASSQDRQGAYEQY

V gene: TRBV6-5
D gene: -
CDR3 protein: ASSYRPTGTNTEAF

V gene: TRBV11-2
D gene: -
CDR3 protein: ASSPDEQGGYEQY

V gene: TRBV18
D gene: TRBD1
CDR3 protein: ASSSRDREADGYT

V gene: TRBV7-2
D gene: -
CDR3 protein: ASSPSPGINPGYT

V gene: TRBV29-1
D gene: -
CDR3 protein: SPVRVEAF

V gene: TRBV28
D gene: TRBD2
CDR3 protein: ASRRPRLAGAYEQY

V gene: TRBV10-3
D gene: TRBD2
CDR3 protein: ATQQAGGRSYNEQF

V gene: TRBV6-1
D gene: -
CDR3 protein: ASSDSETHGYGYT

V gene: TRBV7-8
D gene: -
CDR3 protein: ASSSVDWHTEAF

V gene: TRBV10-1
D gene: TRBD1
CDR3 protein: ASSETGTGGGETQY

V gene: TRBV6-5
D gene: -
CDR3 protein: ASSYVGGNEKLF

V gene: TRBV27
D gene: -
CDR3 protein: ASSLSTRGPQH

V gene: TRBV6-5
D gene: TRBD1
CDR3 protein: ASSPGQDTGELF

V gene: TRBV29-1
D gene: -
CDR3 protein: SGDRSGEHNEQF

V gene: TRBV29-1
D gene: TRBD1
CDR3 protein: SVDSGGRGLLMNTEAF

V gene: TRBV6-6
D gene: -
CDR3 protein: ASSSPPTSSYEQY

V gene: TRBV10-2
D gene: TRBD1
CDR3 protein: ASSTGGYYGYT

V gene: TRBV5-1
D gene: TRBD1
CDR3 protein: ASSLRDSSYEQY

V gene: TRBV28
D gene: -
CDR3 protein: ASTDRVPANYGYT

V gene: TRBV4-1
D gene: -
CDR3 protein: ASSQLVPPGATEAF

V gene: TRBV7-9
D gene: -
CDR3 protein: ASSFRGGTGELF

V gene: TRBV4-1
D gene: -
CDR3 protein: ASSQKGTRGSQETQY

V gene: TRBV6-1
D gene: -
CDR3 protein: ASSEVLRGNGYT

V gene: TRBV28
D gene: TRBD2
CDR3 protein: ASSLSLLGGGSSYEQY

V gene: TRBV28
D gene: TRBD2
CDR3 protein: ASIQHSSGPYEQY

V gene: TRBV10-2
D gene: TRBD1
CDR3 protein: ASSEVGQGKLREAF

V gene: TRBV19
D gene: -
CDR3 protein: ASWGADGYT

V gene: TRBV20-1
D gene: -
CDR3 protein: SARLAYEQY

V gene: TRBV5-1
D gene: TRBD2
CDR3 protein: ASSSDAETSGGAVDTQY

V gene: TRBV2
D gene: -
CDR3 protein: ASSYREISNQPQH

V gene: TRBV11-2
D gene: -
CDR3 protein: ASSLSIRGYGNVDGYT

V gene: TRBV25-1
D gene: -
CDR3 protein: ASSPPAARAPGTGELF

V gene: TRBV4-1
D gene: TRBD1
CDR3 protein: ASSADYGDRRVQETQY

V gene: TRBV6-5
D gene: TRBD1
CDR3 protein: ASSNRTGKGTEAF

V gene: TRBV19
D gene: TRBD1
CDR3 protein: ASSIEGQKLNTEAF

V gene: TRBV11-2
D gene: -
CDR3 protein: ASSDIGTLGELF

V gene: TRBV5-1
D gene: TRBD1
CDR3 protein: ASDTTGGASKNGYT

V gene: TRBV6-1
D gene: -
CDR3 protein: ASKGENQPQH

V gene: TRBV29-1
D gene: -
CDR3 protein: SVSRGGARTEAF

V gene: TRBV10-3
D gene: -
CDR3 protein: AISDRTGNQPQH

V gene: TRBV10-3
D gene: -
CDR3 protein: ATAEGRPSYNSPLH

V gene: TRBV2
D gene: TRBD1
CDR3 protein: ASSHRDRGCYEQY

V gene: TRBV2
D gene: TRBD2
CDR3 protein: ASRTVGGTVYRTQY

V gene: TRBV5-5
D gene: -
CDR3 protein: ASSLNRPVGTNEKLF

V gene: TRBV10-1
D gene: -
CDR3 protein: ASSCGGAGEAF

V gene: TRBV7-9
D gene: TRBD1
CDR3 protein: ASSALPGQTHYEQY

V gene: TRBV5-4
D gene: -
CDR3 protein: ASSHDRYEQY

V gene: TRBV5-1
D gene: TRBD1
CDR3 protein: ASSSPDRGPLNTEAF

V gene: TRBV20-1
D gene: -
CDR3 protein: SSSGNEKLF

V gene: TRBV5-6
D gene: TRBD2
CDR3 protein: ASSLGLGGGNTGELF

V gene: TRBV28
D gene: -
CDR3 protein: ASSLISRYPPDTQY